A single sample is the source of the 10 T cell receptor beta chains below, sequenced in a study of control samples from healthy donors and cancer patients. Produced via immunoSEQ multiplex PCR; TCRdb's table is partial and in-frame only. The sample yields under 450,000 clones, 75% to 95% seen once. Input material: PBMCs. Receptor source: a man aged 40-55 years with head and neck cancer.

This clone occurred once. V is TRBV28 and J is TRBJ1-2, with D perhaps TRBD1 (5 bases). CDR3 size: 14 residues. CDR1 is MDHEN and CDR2 is SYDVKM in the germline V gene. Trimming stripped 3 bases from V and 0 bases from J, with 8 bases between. Here the CDR3 reads CASSLTDTNYGYTF. DNA for the CDR3: TGTGCCAGCAGTTTGACAGATACTAACTATGGCTACACCTTC.

The CDR3: CASSFSDYNEQFF. CDR3 DNA: TGTGCCAGCAGTTTTAGCGACTACAATGAGCAGTTCTTC. The V and J genes are TRBV6-2 or TRBV6-3 and TRBJ2-1; possibly TRBD2 for D (5 bases). The V end was cut by 4 bases, the J end by 3 bases, with 7 bases between. The CDR3 runs to 13 residues. Germline loops: CDR1 MNHEY, CDR2 SVGEGT.

This chain links TRBV5-3 with TRBJ2-7; 9 bases are a match to TRBD1. TRBV5-3 is filed as an ORF, its function uncertain. The CDR3 runs to 14 residues. The J segment lost 2 bases and the V segment lost 4 bases, leaving 4 bases of the junction unmatched. Written as DNA, the CDR3 is TGTGCCAGAAGCCCCCGGGACAGGGCCTACGAGCAGTACTTC. Residues: CARSPRDRAYEQYF.

V and J are TRBV7-9 and TRBJ2-2, with D unresolved. The CDR3 has 15 residues. CDR1 is SEHNR, CDR2 FQNEAQ, per germline (reference sequence). The V and J ends lost 2 bases and 4 bases respectively, with 11 bases between them. The CDR3 DNA follows: TGTGCCAGCAGCTTACCCGTCTGGGCCACCGGGGAGCTGTTTTTT. Amino acid sequence: CASSLPVWATGELFF.

V is TRBV7-3 and J is TRBJ2-1, with D possibly TRBD2 on 6 matching bases. Trimming shortened V by 6 bases and J by 7 bases, and 19 bases separated the two germline ends. The CDR3 runs to 15 residues. Per the germline V gene, CDR1 is SGHTA and CDR2 is FQGTGA. DNA of the CDR3: TGTGCCAGCAGTCCCGGTGGGGACTTGGGGAATGAGCAGTTCTTC. It codes for CASSPGGDLGNEQFF.

This chain links TRBV6-6 with TRBJ2-2, with D tentatively TRBD1 or TRBD2 (5 bases each). CDR1 is MNHNY, CDR2 SVGAGI, per germline (reference sequence). V lost 0 bases to trimming and J lost 4 bases, with 12 bases between them. The CDR3 extends over 16 amino acids. CDR3 amino acids: CASSYSIVGGTGELFF. The DNA of the CDR3 is TGTGCCAGCAGTTACTCGATTGTTGGGGGCACCGGGGAGCTGTTTTTT.

There are a few counts of this clone. J is TRBJ1-4 and V is TRBV14; no clear D. Looked up from germline, CDR1 is SGHDN and CDR2 is FVKESK. V was cut by 1 base and J by 8 bases, with 14 bases left in between. The length of the CDR3 is 15 residues. CDR3 DNA sequence: TGTGCCAGCAGCCAAGTGACCGGGGTGGAGGAAAAACTGTTTTTT. This translates into CASSQVTGVEEKLFF.

This clone was seen a handful of times. This chain links TRBV6-5 with TRBJ1-4, with TRBD1 identical over 7 bases. The germline CDR1 and CDR2 sequences are MNHEY and SVGAGI. V trimming: 6 bases; J trimming: 8 bases; junction bases outside the gene matches: 12. The CDR3 extends over 15 amino acids. The CDR3 DNA reads TGTGCCAGCAGGCTATATGACAGGGAACCGGAAAAACTGTTTTTT. It encodes CASRLYDREPEKLFF.

The chain has TRBV7-3 and TRBJ2-7; tentative D call: TRBD2 (7 bases). Germline V lookup: CDR1 SGHTA, CDR2 FQGTGA. The V end was cut by 5 bases, the J end by 0 bases, with 17 bases between. This CDR3 has 16 amino acids. The CDR3 DNA reads as TGTGCCAGCAGCCCCACGGGGGGCCGGAGCTCCTACGAGCAGTACTTC. Its translation: CASSPTGGRSSYEQYF.

This chain joins TRBV29-1 and TRBJ2-2, with 8 nucleotides matching TRBD1. Per the germline V gene, CDR1 is SQVTM and CDR2 is ANQGSEA. Losses at the gene ends were 6 bases for V and 4 bases for J; bases not matched to a gene: 10. The CDR3 has 15 residues. CDR3 bases: TGCAGCGTAGGAATGCCGGGACAGGCCACCGGGGAGCTGTTTTTT. Translation gives CSVGMPGQATGELFF.